This is a list of T cell receptor beta chains from one sample in a study of T-cell reconstitution after alpha-beta-depleted transplantation in children. TCRdb itself ran the PCR reads through MiXCR, one entry per CDR3 protein. In the table there are approximately 500,000 distinct CDR3 sequences, roughly a quarter of which are singletons. The starting material was PBMCs, obtained before TCRalphabeta/CD19-depleted stem cell transplant. These receptors were obtained from a boy less than two years old with Wiskott-Aldrich syndrome, due to receive a stem cell transplant. Each CDR3 is given with its conserved first and last residue. D genes are given only for firm matches.

cdr3_aa	j_call	v_call	d_call
CSASEGSTEAFF	TRBJ1-1	TRBV20-1	.
CASSTQTGFYEQYF	TRBJ2-7	TRBV5-1	.
CASSLGFSPSSYNEQFF	TRBJ2-1	TRBV7-3	.
CASSARTSGRNEQFF	TRBJ2-1	TRBV2	TRBD2
CASSLRDRGGQPQHF	TRBJ1-5	TRBV7-8	TRBD1
CASRSSRGATEQCF	TRBJ2-7	TRBV2	.
CAGSVAREGTGELFF	TRBJ2-2	TRBV9	.
CASSRPLSGRSGEKYF	TRBJ2-7	TRBV28	TRBD2
CASSVDGGQEQFF	TRBJ2-1	TRBV9	.
CASSLSGGWGEQYF	TRBJ2-7	TRBV12-3/TRBV12-4	.
CAISGRTGNITGELFF	TRBJ2-2	TRBV10-3	.
CSVEDPSKEFF	TRBJ2-1	TRBV29-1	.
CASSRTGLADSYEQYF	TRBJ2-7	TRBV9	TRBD2
CASSLDEQGGLGKLFF	TRBJ1-4	TRBV12-3/TRBV12-4	TRBD1
CASSLEGQSNSPLHF	TRBJ1-6	TRBV11-2	TRBD1
CASRTTPDGNTEAFF	TRBJ1-1	TRBV7-2	.
CASSLVGLAGGPSYNEQFF	TRBJ2-1	TRBV5-1	TRBD2
CASSHRGRNQPQHF	TRBJ1-5	TRBV6-5	TRBD1
CASSPEGRFAYNEQFF	TRBJ2-1	TRBV5-1	.
CASSLGTFTGELFF	TRBJ2-2	TRBV5-1	.
CASSLSAGLLTDTQYF	TRBJ2-3	TRBV5-1	.
CASSLTSPNEQFF	TRBJ2-1	TRBV5-1	.
CASSLASRGGIYEQYF	TRBJ2-7	TRBV5-1	TRBD2
CASSQPGLSQETQYF	TRBJ2-5	TRBV5-6	.
CSARGGTYEQYF	TRBJ2-7	TRBV20-1	.
CASGIGGYAYEQYF	TRBJ2-7	TRBV5-1	.
CASRPERLLTDTQYF	TRBJ2-3	TRBV12-3/TRBV12-4	.
CAITGLAGVSEQYF	TRBJ2-7	TRBV10-3	TRBD2
CASSSRTDSYEQYF	TRBJ2-7	TRBV5-1	.
CASSSRGAGHPNSYNEQFF	TRBJ2-1	TRBV27	.
CRAHRGADTQYF	TRBJ2-3	TRBV20-1	.
CSAPPWHQETQYF	TRBJ2-5	TRBV20-1	.
CASSNWGTEAFF	TRBJ1-1	TRBV25-1	.
CASSWTPGNTYEQYF	TRBJ2-7	TRBV27	.
CASSYGLAGGFNEQFF	TRBJ2-1	TRBV5-1	TRBD2
CSAHEQGLTEAFF	TRBJ1-1	TRBV29-1	.
CASSPTVPSYNEQFF	TRBJ2-1	TRBV7-2	.
CASGLGIAGDREQYF	TRBJ2-7	TRBV7-2	TRBD2
CASSLVQISGANVLTF	TRBJ2-6	TRBV7-2	.
CASSLANGWGEQFF	TRBJ2-1	TRBV7-9	.